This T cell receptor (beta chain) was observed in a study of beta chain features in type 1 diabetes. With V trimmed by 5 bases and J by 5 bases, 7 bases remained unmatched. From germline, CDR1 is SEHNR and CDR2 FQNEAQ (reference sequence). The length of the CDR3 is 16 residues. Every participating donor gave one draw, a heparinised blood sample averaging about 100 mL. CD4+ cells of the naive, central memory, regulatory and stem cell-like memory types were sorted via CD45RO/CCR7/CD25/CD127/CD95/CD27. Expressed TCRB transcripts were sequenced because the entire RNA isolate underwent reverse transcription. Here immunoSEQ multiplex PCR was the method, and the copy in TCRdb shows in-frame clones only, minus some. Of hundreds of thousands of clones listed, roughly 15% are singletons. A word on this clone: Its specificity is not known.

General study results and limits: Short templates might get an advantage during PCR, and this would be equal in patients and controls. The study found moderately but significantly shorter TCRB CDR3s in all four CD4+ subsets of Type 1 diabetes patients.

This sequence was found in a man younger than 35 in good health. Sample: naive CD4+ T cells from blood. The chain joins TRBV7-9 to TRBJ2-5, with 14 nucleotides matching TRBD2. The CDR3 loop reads CASSASGTSGGETQYF. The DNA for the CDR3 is TGTGCCAGCAGCGCATCCGGGACTAGCGGGGGTGAGACCCAGTACTTC.